This T cell receptor (beta chain) was sequenced during a study of Graves' ophthalmopathy and Graves' hyperthyroidism. The wider study: Hyperthyroidism qualified as stable when ophthalmopathy did not develop within 18 months of follow-up.

Points from the study as a whole: Researchers report that a 13-signature model separated ophthalmopathy from stable hyperthyroidism, posting about 91% sensitivity and less than 82% specificity. Blood contained most expanded thyroid clonotypes exceeding 0.001 frequency.

The authors amplified TCR beta CDR3 regions, and they did so from RNA transcripts for repertoire sequencing. RT-PCR was first run with HTBI primers, then multiplex PCR in a second round. A single record per CDR3 protein comes from TCRdb applying MiXCR to the multiplex PCR reads. The sample comprises about 590,000 distinct CDR3 sequences, less than 40% of which are singletons, and over 3.5% rests with the top ten. As concerns this clonotype: What it recognizes is unknown.

Trimming removed 1 base from V and 3 bases from J; junction bases left unmatched: 2. The germline gives CDR1 SEHNR, CDR2 FQNEAQ (reference sequence). The CDR3 consists of 15 residues. What was sequenced was peripheral blood or thyroid tissue (not recorded which). The chain links TRBV7-9 to TRBJ2-1; 8 bases align to TRBD1. The sequence derives from an adult man with Graves' hyperthyroidism. Here the CDR3 reads CASSLGRGHYNEQFF. CDR3 nucleotides: TGTGCCAGCAGCTTAGGCAGGGGGCACTACAATGAGCAGTTCTTC.